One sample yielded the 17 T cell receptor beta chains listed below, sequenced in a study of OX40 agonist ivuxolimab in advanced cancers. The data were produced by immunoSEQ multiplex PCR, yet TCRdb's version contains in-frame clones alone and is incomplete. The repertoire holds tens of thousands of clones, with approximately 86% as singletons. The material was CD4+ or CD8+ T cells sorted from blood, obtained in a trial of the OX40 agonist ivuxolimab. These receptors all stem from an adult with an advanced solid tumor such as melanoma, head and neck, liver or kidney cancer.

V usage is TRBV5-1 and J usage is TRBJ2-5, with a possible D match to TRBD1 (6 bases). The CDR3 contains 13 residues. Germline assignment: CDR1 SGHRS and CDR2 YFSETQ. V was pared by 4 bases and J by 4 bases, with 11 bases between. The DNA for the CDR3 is TGCGCCAGCAGCCGGGCCAGGGGAGAGACCCAGTACTTC. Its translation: CASSRARGETQYF.

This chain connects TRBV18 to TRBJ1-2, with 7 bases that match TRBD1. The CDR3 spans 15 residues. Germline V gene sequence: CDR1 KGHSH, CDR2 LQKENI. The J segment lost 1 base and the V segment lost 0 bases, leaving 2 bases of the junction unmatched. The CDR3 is CASSPPGQSNYGYTF. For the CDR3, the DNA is TGTGCCAGCTCACCACCGGGACAGAGTAACTATGGCTACACCTTC.

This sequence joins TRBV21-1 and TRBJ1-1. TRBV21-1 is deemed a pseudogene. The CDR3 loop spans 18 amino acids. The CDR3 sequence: CASSKAPRGGGGNTEAFF. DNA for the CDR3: TGTGCCAGCAGCAAAGCCCCCAGGGGGGGAGGGGGGAACACTGAAGCTTTCTTT.

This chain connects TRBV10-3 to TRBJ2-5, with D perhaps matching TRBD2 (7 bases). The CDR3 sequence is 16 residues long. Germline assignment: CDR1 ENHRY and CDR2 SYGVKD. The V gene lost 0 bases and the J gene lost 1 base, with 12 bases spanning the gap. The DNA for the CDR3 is TGTGCCATCAGTGAGTCGAGGGGGGGGGTCCAAGAGACCCAGTACTTC. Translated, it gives CAISESRGGVQETQYF.

Here the CDR3 DNA reads TGTGCCAGCAGCGGCGGGGGCCATGGCTACACCTTC. Protein: CASSGGGHGYTF. The V call is TRBV25-1, the J call TRBJ1-2; TRBD1 is a possible D gene (6 bases). Trimming shortened V by 6 bases and J by 6 bases, and 11 bases separated the two germline ends. CDR1 is MGHDK, CDR2 SYGVNS, per germline. The CDR3 covers 12 residues.

The CDR3 nucleotides are TGTGCCAGCAGTTACGAAGAGGCTTCGGGAACTGAAGCTTTCTTT. Translating it yields CASSYEEASGTEAFF. V usage is TRBV6-5 and J usage is TRBJ1-1; D is unresolved. The CDR3 spans 15 residues. With 2 bases removed from V and 5 bases from J, the gap between germline ends came to 15 bases. Germline-derived CDR1 and CDR2 are MNHEY and SVGAGI.

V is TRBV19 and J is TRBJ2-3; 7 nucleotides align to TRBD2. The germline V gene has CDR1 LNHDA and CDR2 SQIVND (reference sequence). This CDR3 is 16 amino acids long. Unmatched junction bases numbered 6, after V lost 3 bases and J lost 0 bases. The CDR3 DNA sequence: TGTGCCAGTAGTATTCCGGGACTACCTAGCACAGATACGCAGTATTTT. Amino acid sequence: CASSIPGLPSTDTQYF.

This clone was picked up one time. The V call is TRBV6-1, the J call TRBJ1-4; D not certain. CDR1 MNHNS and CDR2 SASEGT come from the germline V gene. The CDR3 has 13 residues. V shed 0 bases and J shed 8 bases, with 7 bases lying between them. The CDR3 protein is CASSEASREKLFF. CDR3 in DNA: TGTGCCAGCAGTGAAGCGAGTAGGGAAAAACTGTTTTTT.

CDR3 sequence reads: CASSANWRSRGYTF. CDR3 nucleotides: TGTGCCAGCAGCGCCAATTGGAGGAGCCGTGGCTACACCTTC. The chain is built from TRBV6-1 and TRBJ1-2, with D uncertain. Germline lookup yields CDR1 MNHNS and CDR2 SASEGT. This CDR3 is built from 14 residues. Trimming left V 6 bases short and J 7 bases short, with 18 bases between.

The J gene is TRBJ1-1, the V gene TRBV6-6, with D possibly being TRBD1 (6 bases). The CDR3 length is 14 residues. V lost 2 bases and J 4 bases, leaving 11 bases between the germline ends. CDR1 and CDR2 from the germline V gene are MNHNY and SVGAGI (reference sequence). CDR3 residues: CASSYPQGSTEAFF. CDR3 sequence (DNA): TGTGCCAGCAGTTACCCACAGGGTTCCACTGAAGCTTTCTTT.

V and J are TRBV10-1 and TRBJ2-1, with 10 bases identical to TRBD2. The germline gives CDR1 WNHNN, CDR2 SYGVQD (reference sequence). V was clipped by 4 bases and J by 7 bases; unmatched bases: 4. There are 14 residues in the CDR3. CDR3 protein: CASSGASGGNEQFF. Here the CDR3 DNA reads TGCGCCAGCAGTGGGGCTAGCGGGGGAAATGAGCAGTTCTTC.

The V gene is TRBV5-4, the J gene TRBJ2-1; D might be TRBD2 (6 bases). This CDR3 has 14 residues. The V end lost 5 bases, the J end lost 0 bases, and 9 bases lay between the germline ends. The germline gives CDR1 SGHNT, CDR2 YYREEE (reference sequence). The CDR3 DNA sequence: TGTGCCAGCAGGGGGGGTAGCTCCTACAATGAGCAGTTCTTC. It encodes CASRGGSSYNEQFF. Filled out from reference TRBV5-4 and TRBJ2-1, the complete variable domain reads ETGVTQSPTHLIKTRGQQVTLRCSSQSGHNTVSWYQQALGQGPQFIFQYYREEENGRGNFPPRFSGLQFPNYSSELNVNALELDDSALYLCASRGGSSYNEQFFGPGTRLTVL.

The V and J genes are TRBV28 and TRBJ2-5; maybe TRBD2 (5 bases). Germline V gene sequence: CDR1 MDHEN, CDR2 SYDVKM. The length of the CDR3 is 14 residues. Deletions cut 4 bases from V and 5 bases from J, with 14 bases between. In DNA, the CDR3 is TGTGCCAGCAGTTCCGGGGTAACGTGGGAGACCCAGTACTTC. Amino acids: CASSSGVTWETQYF.

In nucleotides, the CDR3 is TGCGCCAGCAGCTCCCGGACAGGAAGTTCATTATACAATGAGCAGTTCTTC. Translated, it gives CASSSRTGSSLYNEQFF. The gene calls are TRBV5-1 and TRBJ2-1; 7 bases agree with TRBD1. Germline-derived CDR1 and CDR2 are SGHRS and YFSETQ. The CDR3 loop spans 17 amino acids. V gave up 3 bases and J gave up 4 bases; unmatched junction bases: 13.

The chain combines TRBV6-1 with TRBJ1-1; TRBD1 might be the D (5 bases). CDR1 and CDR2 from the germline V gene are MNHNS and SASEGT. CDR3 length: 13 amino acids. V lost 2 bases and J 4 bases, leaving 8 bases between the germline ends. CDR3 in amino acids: CASSEQRGTEAFF. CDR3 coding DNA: TGTGCCAGCAGTGAACAGAGGGGCACTGAAGCTTTCTTT.

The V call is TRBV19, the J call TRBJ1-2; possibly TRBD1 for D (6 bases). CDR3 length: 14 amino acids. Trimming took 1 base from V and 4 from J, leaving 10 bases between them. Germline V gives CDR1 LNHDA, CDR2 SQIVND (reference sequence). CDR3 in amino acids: CASSIAGQRYGYTF. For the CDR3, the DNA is TGTGCCAGTAGTATAGCAGGACAGCGCTATGGCTACACCTTC.

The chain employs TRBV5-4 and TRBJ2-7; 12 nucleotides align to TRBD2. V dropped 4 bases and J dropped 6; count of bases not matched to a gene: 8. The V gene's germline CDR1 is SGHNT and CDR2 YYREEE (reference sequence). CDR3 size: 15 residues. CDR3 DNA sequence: TGTGCCAGCAGCGTCCCGGGACTAGCGGGTTCCGAGCAGTACTTC. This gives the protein CASSVPGLAGSEQYF.